This T cell receptor (beta chain) was recorded in a study of regulatory T cells in long-lasting Graves disease. Findings and caveats of the study: With persistent disease, TRBV28, TRBJ1-2 and TRBJ2-5 were the favored segments. Persistent Graves' patients had lower TCR diversity than newly diagnosed ones.

This CDR3 region has 16 residues. V gave up 0 bases and J gave up 4 bases, with 10 bases separating them. Germline CDR1 reads SGHAT; CDR2 reads FQNNGV. Time point defined: persistent/refractory GD, antithyroid drugs over 5 years with positive TRAb. PBMC RNA served as the TCR library source. Diagnosis followed American Thyroid Association guidelines for Graves' disease. This clonotype was counted at least ten times. Its antigen is undetermined. The TCR beta library used iRepertoire HTBI primers with Arm-PCR amplification of CDR3. Source study methods: Across samples, 62 TRBV and some 14 TRBJ segments were found. Via MiXCR, TCRdb re-called the multiplex PCR reads, giving one row per CDR3 protein. The V and J calls and clone size are TCRdb's, not the authors'. The sample comprises about 460,000 distinct CDR3 sequences, under 25% of which are singletons, and about 12% rests with the top ten.

Sequencing was performed on peripheral blood mononuclear cells (PBMCs), taken when the disease was refractory, from a patient treated with antithyroid drugs. The chain carries TRBV11-2 and TRBJ2-6; D uncertain. This sequence was found in a female donor with Graves disease. CDR3 nucleotide sequence: TGTGCCAGCAGCTTAGATGATCATGTGGGGGCCAACGTCCTGACTTTC. This codes for CASSLDDHVGANVLTF. Using reference TRBV11-2 and TRBJ2-6 for the parts outside the CDR3, the full variable domain is EAGVAQSPRYKIIEKRQSVAFWCNPISGHATLYWYQQILGQGPKLLIQFQNNGVVDDSQLPKDRFSAERLKGVDSTLKIQPAKLEDSAVYLCASSLDDHVGANVLTFGAGSRLTVL.